Listed here are 18 T cell receptor beta chains from one sample, sequenced in a study of shared clonotypes between healthy human individuals. The protocol was immunoSEQ multiplex PCR, while the TCRdb copy is restricted to in-frame clones and leaves out a portion. This sample carries more than 400,000 clones, approximately 95% of them seen once, and the ten largest clones take about 0.068%. Sequencing used naive CD4+ T cells sorted from blood. As for subset: CD45RA+ positively selected. The receptors stem from a woman in her 30s in good health.

The rearrangement links TRBV7-2 to TRBJ1-3; D perhaps matches TRBD1 (5 bases). CDR1 is SGHTA and CDR2 is FQGNSA in the germline V gene. There are 16 residues in the CDR3. Trimming took off 1 base at V and 0 bases at J, with 10 bases between the two ends. CDR3 DNA: TGTGCCAGCAGCTTAGGGGGCACCTTCTCTGGAAACACCATATATTTT. This sequence encodes CASSLGGTFSGNTIYF.

This clone has just a few counts. The V and J genes are TRBV5-1 and TRBJ1-3, with a possible D match to TRBD1 (5 bases). Germline CDR1 is SGHRS and CDR2 is YFSETQ. The CDR3 length is 14 residues. V lost 2 bases, J lost 4 bases, and 10 bases lay in between. The CDR3 DNA is TGCGCCAGCAGCTTCGGGACTCCAGGAAACACCATATATTTT. Protein product: CASSFGTPGNTIYF.

The chain couples TRBV4-1 to TRBJ1-1, with D hard to call. Trimming left V 0 bases short and J 5 bases short, with 22 bases between. The germline V gene has CDR1 MGHRA and CDR2 YSYEKL. This CDR3 has 18 amino acids. CDR3 sequence: CASSQEMPADTRGTEAFF. The CDR3 DNA reads TGCGCCAGCAGCCAAGAGATGCCTGCCGATACCCGTGGGACTGAAGCTTTCTTT.

The chain is built from TRBV6-1 and TRBJ2-4; D remains unclear. The CDR3 spans 13 residues. Germline V gives CDR1 MNHNS, CDR2 SASEGT. Trimming stripped 1 base from V and 4 bases from J, with 5 bases between. The chain's CDR3 is CASSEVRKNIQYF. In nucleotides, the CDR3 is TGTGCCAGCAGTGAAGTTCGGAAAAACATTCAGTACTTC.

The rearrangement uses TRBV28 and TRBJ2-1; TRBD1 agrees at 8 bases. Germline V gives CDR1 MDHEN, CDR2 SYDVKM. This CDR3 is built from 15 residues. The ends lost 5 bases at V and 7 bases at J; junction bases unmatched: 10. The CDR3 spells CASSPGGPDRNEQFF. The CDR3 nucleotides are TGTGCCAGCAGTCCAGGGGGCCCCGATCGGAATGAGCAGTTCTTC.

V gene TRBV5-1 combines with J gene TRBJ2-6; 8 nucleotides line up with TRBD2. The CDR3 loop spans 18 amino acids. The ends lost 6 bases at V and 2 bases at J; junction bases unmatched: 13. The germline V gene encodes CDR1 SGHRS and CDR2 YFSETQ. CDR3 bases: TGCGCCAGCACGACCGGGGGGGGCCCAGGCCCTGGGGCCAACGTCCTGACTTTC. Encoded protein: CASTTGGGPGPGANVLTF.

The V gene is TRBV27, the J gene TRBJ2-5; TRBD2 aligns across 8 bases. CDR3 length: 14 amino acids. Trimming took 5 bases from V and 3 from J; bases not matched to a gene: 5. CDR1 and CDR2 from the germline V gene are MNHEY and SMNVEV (reference sequence). CDR3 sequence reads: CASSPAGVKETQYF. In DNA, the CDR3 is TGTGCCAGCAGTCCAGCGGGAGTCAAAGAGACCCAGTACTTC.

This clone appeared once. CDR3 sequence: CASSFWENQETQYF. In DNA form, the CDR3 reads TGTGCCAGCAGTTTCTGGGAGAACCAAGAGACCCAGTACTTC. The chain has TRBV28 and TRBJ2-5, with D perhaps TRBD2 (5 bases). Trimming shortened V by 3 bases and J by 0 bases, and 8 bases separated the two germline ends. The CDR3 is made up of 14 amino acids. Germline V CDR1 and CDR2: MDHEN, SYDVKM.

The chain links TRBV19 to TRBJ2-3; D not certain. The CDR3 extends over 14 amino acids. The germline CDR1 and CDR2 sequences are LNHDA and SQIVND (reference sequence). Trimming shortened V by 5 bases and J by 2 bases, and 11 bases separated the two germline ends. The CDR3 DNA follows: TGTGCCAGTAGTGTTACCGGGCACACAGATACGCAGTATTTT. Protein product: CASSVTGHTDTQYF.

V usage is TRBV27 and J usage is TRBJ2-1, with 10 bases lining up with TRBD1. Germline CDR1 reads MNHEY; CDR2 reads SMNVEV (reference sequence). This CDR3 is built from 13 residues. V shed 6 bases, J shed 10 bases, and the junction held 6 bases outside the gene matches. CDR3 in DNA: TGTGCCAGCAGCTTGACAGGGGGCCGGGAGCAGTTCTTC. This sequence encodes CASSLTGGREQFF.

DNA for the CDR3: TGTGCCAGCAGTGGACAGGGAGAATCCGTCCTGACTTTC. Its translation: CASSGQGESVLTF. The chain has TRBV2 and TRBJ2-6; 7 nucleotides agree with TRBD1. Germline CDR1 reads SNHLY; CDR2 reads FYNNEI. V shed 4 bases, J shed 12 bases, and the junction held 6 bases outside the gene matches. The length of the CDR3 is 13 residues.

The chain employs TRBV6-1 and TRBJ2-7; tentative D call: TRBD2 (6 bases). From germline, CDR1 is MNHNS and CDR2 SASEGT. The ends were cut back, 2 bases at V and 0 bases at J, with 17 bases in the middle. The CDR3 covers 17 residues. In DNA form, the CDR3 reads TGTGCCAGCAGTGAAAGGGGAGGACGGGGACTCTCCTACGAGCAGTACTTC. Its protein product is CASSERGGRGLSYEQYF.

The chain uses TRBV19 and TRBJ2-7, with 8 bases fitting TRBD2. The V gene's germline CDR1 is LNHDA and CDR2 SQIVND (reference sequence). The CDR3 covers 16 residues. The junction had 11 bases not matched to a gene; V was cut back by 4 bases and J by 3 bases. CDR3 protein: CASSTRNSGRVYEQYF. As DNA, the CDR3 is TGTGCCAGTAGTACCAGGAACAGCGGGAGAGTCTACGAGCAGTACTTC.

V is TRBV6-6 and J is TRBJ1-2; D may be TRBD1 (6 bases). The length of the CDR3 is 12 residues. Germline V gives CDR1 MNHNY, CDR2 SVGAGI (reference sequence). Trimming took off 4 bases at V and 8 bases at J, with 11 bases between the two ends. CDR3 nucleotide sequence: TGTGCCAGCAGTTCCAACAGGGTCGGCTACACCTTC. It translates to CASSSNRVGYTF.

The chain couples TRBV7-9 to TRBJ2-7; 7 bases align to TRBD1. The CDR3 has 15 amino acids. Unmatched junction bases numbered 13, after V lost 7 bases and J lost 4 bases. Germline CDR1 reads SEHNR; CDR2 reads FQNEAQ (reference sequence). The CDR3 nucleotides are TGTGCCAGCACGCGATCCGGGACAGACCCTTACGAGCAGTACTTC. Residues: CASTRSGTDPYEQYF.

CDR3 region: CASSLTGATNEKLFF. In DNA, the CDR3 is TGTGCCAGCAGTTTAACGGGGGCAACTAATGAAAAACTGTTTTTT. The chain carries TRBV28 and TRBJ1-4; tentatively, D is TRBD1 (5 bases). V was shortened by 2 bases and J by 0 bases, with 7 bases between the two germline ends. The CDR3 is made up of 15 amino acids. CDR1 is MDHEN, CDR2 SYDVKM, per germline.

The chain combines TRBV30 with TRBJ1-5; TRBD1 matches at 7 bases. V dropped 2 bases and J dropped 4; count of bases not matched to a gene: 8. CDR1 and CDR2 (germline): GTSNPN, SVGIG (reference sequence). There are 15 residues in the CDR3. CDR3 in amino acids: CAWSSPGTVNQPQHF. The CDR3 DNA reads TGTGCCTGGAGTTCTCCCGGGACAGTTAATCAGCCCCAGCATTTT.

This chain uses TRBV28 with TRBJ1-2; 9 bases match TRBD1. Germline loops: CDR1 MDHEN, CDR2 SYDVKM. Trimming at V came to 5 bases and at J to 3 bases, leaving 10 bases not matched to a gene. CDR3 length equals 16 residues. The CDR3 spells CASSPMSTGGYYGYTF. For the CDR3, the DNA is TGTGCCAGCAGTCCGATGTCGACAGGGGGGTACTATGGCTACACCTTC.